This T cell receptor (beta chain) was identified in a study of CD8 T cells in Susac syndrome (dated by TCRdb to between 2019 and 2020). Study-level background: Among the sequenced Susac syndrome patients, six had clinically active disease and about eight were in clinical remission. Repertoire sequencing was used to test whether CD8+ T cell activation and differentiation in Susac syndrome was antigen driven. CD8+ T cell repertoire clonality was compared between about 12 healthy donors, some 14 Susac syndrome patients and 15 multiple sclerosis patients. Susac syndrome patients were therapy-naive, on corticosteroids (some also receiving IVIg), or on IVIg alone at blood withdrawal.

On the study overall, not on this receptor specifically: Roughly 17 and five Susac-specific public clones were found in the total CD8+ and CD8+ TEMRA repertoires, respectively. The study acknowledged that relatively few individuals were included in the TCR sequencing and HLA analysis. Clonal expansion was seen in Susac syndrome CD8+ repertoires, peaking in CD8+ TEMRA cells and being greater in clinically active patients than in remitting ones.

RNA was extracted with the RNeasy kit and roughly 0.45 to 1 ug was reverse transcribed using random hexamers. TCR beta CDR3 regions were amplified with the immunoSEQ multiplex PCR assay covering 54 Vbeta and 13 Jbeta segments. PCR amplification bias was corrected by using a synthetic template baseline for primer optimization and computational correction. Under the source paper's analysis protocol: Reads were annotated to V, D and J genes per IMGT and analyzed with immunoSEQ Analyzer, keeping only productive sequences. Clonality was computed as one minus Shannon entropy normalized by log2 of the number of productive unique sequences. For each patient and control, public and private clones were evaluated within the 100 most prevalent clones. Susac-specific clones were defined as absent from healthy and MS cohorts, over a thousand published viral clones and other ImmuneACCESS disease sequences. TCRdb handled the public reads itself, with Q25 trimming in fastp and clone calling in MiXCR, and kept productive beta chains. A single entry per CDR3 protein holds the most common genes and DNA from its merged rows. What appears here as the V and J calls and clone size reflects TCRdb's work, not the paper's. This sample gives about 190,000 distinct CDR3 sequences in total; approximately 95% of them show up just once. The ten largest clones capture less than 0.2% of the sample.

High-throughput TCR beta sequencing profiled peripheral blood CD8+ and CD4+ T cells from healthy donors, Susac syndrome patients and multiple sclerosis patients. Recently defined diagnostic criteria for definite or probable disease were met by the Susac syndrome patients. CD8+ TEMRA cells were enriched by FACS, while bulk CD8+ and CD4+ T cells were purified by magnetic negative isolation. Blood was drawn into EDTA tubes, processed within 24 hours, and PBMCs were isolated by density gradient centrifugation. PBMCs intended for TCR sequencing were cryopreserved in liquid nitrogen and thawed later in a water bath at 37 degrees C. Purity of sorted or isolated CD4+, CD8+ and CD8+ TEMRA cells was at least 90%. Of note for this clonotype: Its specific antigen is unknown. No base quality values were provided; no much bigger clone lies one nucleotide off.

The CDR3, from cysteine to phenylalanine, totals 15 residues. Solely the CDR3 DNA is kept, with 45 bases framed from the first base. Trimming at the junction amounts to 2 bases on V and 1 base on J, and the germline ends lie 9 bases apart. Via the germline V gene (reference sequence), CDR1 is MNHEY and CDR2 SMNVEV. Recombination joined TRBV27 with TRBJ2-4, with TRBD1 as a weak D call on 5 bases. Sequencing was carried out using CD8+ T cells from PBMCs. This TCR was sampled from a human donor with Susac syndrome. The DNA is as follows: TGTGCCAGCAGTTTAACCCAGGGTGCCAAAAACATTCAGTACTTC. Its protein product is CASSLTQGAKNIQYF.